This T cell receptor (beta chain) was profiled in a study of beta chain features in type 1 diabetes. Study details: The examined sorted cells totaled 107,917,701 across samples.

Every sorted population was more than 95% pure. This clone has just a few counts. Its specificity is not known. Overall study findings and caveats: VDJ junctions sequenced from type 1 diabetes patients showed fewer insertions and more deletions. Type 1 diabetes patients showed a moderate but significant shortening of TCRB CDR3s in all four CD4+ subsets.

Germline V gene sequence: CDR1 SQVTM, CDR2 ANQGSEA. V was clipped by 6 bases and J by 8 bases, with 8 bases between them. This CDR3 spans 11 amino acids. The sequenced template was cDNA made from the entire isolated RNA. A few million reads, on average, came from each naive, central memory and regulatory T cell sample. TCRdb keeps only in-frame clones here, not all; method: immunoSEQ multiplex PCR. The sample holds around 160,000 clones, roughly 60% seen once. V is TRBV29-1 and J is TRBJ1-6; D call uncertain. This TCR was sampled from a man younger than 45 with type 1 diabetes. The sequenced sample was naive CD4+ T cells from blood. DNA for the CDR3: TGCAGCGTCGGAAGGTATTCACCCCTCCACTTT. Translated: CSVGRYSPLHF.